This record covers a single T cell receptor (beta chain). The clone's antigen remains unknown. Per-base qualities were not stored, and no clone one base away is much larger. Rearranged TRB sequences spanning V, D and J segments were amplified in a multiplex touch-down PCR with a mixed TRB-A/B primer pool. Illumina adapters and sample indices were attached to the amplicons in two consecutive PCR reactions using Phusion HS II polymerase. Amplicons were gel-purified with the NucleoSpin Gel and PCR Clean-up kit, then checked with Qubit and an Agilent 2100 Bioanalyzer. Sequencing of libraries was carried out on an Illumina MiSeq in 600-cycle, single-indexed, paired-end runs. The paper's processing steps were these. MiXCR versions 2.12 and 3.0.5 were used to process the TRB sequences. Each unique CDR3 nucleotide sequence counted as one clone, and only productive sequences with at least two reads were retained. The repertoire metrics were Shannon diversity, evenness, clonality (calculated as one minus evenness), and diversity profiles parameterized by alpha from 0 to 5. The IGoR algorithm was used to calculate generation probabilities of clones in the paired pre- and post-chemotherapy samples. TCRdb reprocessing: public reads trimmed at Q25 with fastp, clones called with MiXCR, in-frame beta chains kept. For every CDR3 protein sequence, its rows merge into one entry that carries the most common genes and DNA. TCRdb's processing, not the authors', yielded these V and J calls. The sample has 1,000 to 1,300 distinct CDR3 sequences on record, 46% of them singletons. Clones ranked in the top ten supply 10% of the sample.

The entry originates in a study of T cell repertoires in aging, cancer and after chemotherapy (dated by TCRdb to about 2019). Regarding the complete study: Donors spanned six age groups from 30 or younger to 70 or older, with at least three individuals per group. To examine immunoaging and T cell reconstitution after chemotherapy, the study profiled TCR beta repertoires in peripheral blood from healthy donors and cancer patients. The full dataset contained about 10 million TCR reads. A cohort of more than 200 cancer patients (roughly 90 with hematological and 110 to 140 with solid cancers) was assembled, and about 95 healthy donors were included as a reference group. In the solid tumor group, the paired samples taken before and after chemotherapy came from patients with brain tumors (glioblastoma) who were receiving therapy based on temozolomide. On the study overall, not on this receptor specifically: According to the authors, the repertoire data do not allow conclusions to be drawn about immunological memory after chemotherapy. Compared with age-matched healthy donors, untreated patients with either hematological or solid cancers had significantly lower TCR diversity in the blood along with higher clonality. Median generation probability increased over the chemotherapy interval in both cancer cohorts, suggesting repertoire reconstitution through rebound thymic output. In healthy donors, the decline in TCR diversity with age was mainly explained by loss of richness, whereas in cancer patients loss of evenness was also found to contribute.

Instead of sorted cells or RNA, genomic DNA extracted from peripheral blood served as the source for amplifying TCR beta rearrangements. CDR1 and CDR2 are drawn from the germline V gene (reference sequence): SEHNR, FQNEAQ. V and J are trimmed by 4 bases and 4 bases, and the gene matches miss 7 bases of the junction. Measured from the cysteine to the phenylalanine, the CDR3 is 16 residues long. CDR3 DNA only is kept here, 48 bases in frame from base 1. The source of this sequence is a human donor with a solid tumor. The donor label of this sample is uncertain. Recombination joined TRBV7-9 with TRBJ2-2, with 9 bases aligning to TRBD1. The sequenced material came from blood. The DNA reads TGTGCCAGCAGCTCTTGGACAGGGGCGAGCACCGGGGAGCTGTTTTTT. Protein translation: CASSSWTGASTGELFF.